These 13 T cell receptor beta chains were sequenced from one sample in a study of blood T cell repertoires in COVID-19. The assay was immunoSEQ multiplex PCR, and TCRdb's table has in-frame clones only and misses some. The table shows 15,000 to 16,000 clones, with approximately 85% occurring only once. The specimen was peripheral blood. The source of these receptors is a man aged 70-80 years in a cohort sampled during active COVID-19.

Written as DNA, the CDR3 is TGTGCCACCAGCACAGGGGGTAGTGACGAGCAGTACTTC. This codes for CATSTGGSDEQYF. The chain carries TRBV24-1 and TRBJ2-7, with 8 bases that match TRBD1. Per germline, CDR1 KGHDR and CDR2 SFDVKD. V shed 7 bases, J shed 5 bases, and the junction held 6 bases outside the gene matches. This CDR3 contains 13 residues.

This chain connects TRBV5-4 to TRBJ2-7; 7 bases line up with TRBD1. The trim removed 2 bases at V and 6 bases at J, leaving 2 bases unmatched. The germline gives CDR1 SGHNT, CDR2 YYREEE (reference sequence). There are 12 residues in the CDR3. The CDR3 loop reads CASSFDRAEQYF. CDR3 coding DNA: TGTGCCAGCAGCTTCGACAGGGCCGAGCAGTACTTC.

This clone was seen just once. The chain employs TRBV18 and TRBJ2-1; 13 bases agree with TRBD2. The CDR3 contains 17 residues. J gave up 4 bases and V 2 bases, and 5 bases lay outside the gene matches. Germline loops: CDR1 KGHSH, CDR2 LQKENI. CDR3 amino acids: CASSPFGTSGTYNEQFF. CDR3 coding DNA: TGTGCCAGCTCACCATTCGGGACTAGCGGGACTTACAATGAGCAGTTCTTC.

The rearrangement joins TRBV28 to TRBJ2-7; a possible D gene is TRBD2 (6 bases). The CDR3 loop spans 18 amino acids. Trimming took 3 bases from V and 1 from J, leaving 22 bases between them. Germline CDR1 is MDHEN and CDR2 is SYDVKM. CDR3 nucleotides: TGTGCCAGCAGTTTTCAAACAGACCGGGACTTAGATTCCTACGAGCAGTACTTC. This encodes CASSFQTDRDLDSYEQYF.

V is TRBV7-2 and J is TRBJ2-7; 7 bases are shared with TRBD1. The CDR3 is 15 residues long. V dropped 7 bases and J dropped 2; count of bases not matched to a gene: 11. Germline V gene lookup returns CDR1 SGHTA and CDR2 FQGNSA. The CDR3 spells CASKTLGQATYEQYF. The CDR3 nucleotides read TGTGCCAGCAAAACCCTAGGACAGGCCACCTACGAGCAGTACTTC.

The chain is built from TRBV7-3 and TRBJ2-7, with a weak D call TRBD1 (5 bases). The CDR3 spans 13 residues. Trimming shortened V by 5 bases and J by 1 base, and 9 bases separated the two germline ends. Germline values: CDR1 SGHTA, CDR2 FQGTGA. CDR3 sequence: CASSMGQSYEQYF. CDR3 DNA sequence: TGTGCCAGCAGCATGGGGCAGTCCTACGAGCAGTACTTC.

CDR3 loop: CASSGQSSYNEQFF. CDR3 sequence (DNA): TGTGCCAGCAGCGGACAAAGCTCCTACAATGAGCAGTTCTTC. V usage is TRBV11-3 and J usage is TRBJ2-1, with D perhaps TRBD1 (5 bases). Per germline, CDR1 SGHNT and CDR2 YENEEA. With 5 bases removed from V and 0 bases from J, the gap between germline ends came to 8 bases. This CDR3 contains 14 residues. Using reference TRBV11-3 and TRBJ2-1 for the parts outside the CDR3, the full variable domain is EAGVVQSPRYKIIEKKQPVAFWCNPISGHNTLYWYLQNLGQGPELLIRYENEEAVDDSQLPKDRFSAERLKGVDSTLKIQPAELGDSAVYLCASSGQSSYNEQFFGPGTRLTVL.

This clone was observed a single time. This chain joins TRBV7-3 and TRBJ2-5; 8 bases map to TRBD1. The CDR3 totals 15 residues. The V and J ends lost 3 bases and 0 bases, in that order; junction bases with no gene match: 3. Germline CDR1 and CDR2: SGHTA and FQGTGA. The CDR3 nucleotides read TGTGCCAGCAGCTTCCTGGGACAGGACCAAGAGACCCAGTACTTC. It codes for CASSFLGQDQETQYF.

This chain connects TRBV2 to TRBJ1-1; D unclear. V was pared by 10 bases and J by 4 bases, with 22 bases between. The CDR3 contains 15 residues. The V gene's germline CDR1 is SNHLY and CDR2 FYNNEI. The CDR3 region is CATLPGLSPPTEAFF. CDR3 nucleotide sequence: TGTGCCACTCTACCCGGGTTAAGTCCCCCCACTGAAGCTTTCTTT.

The chain joins TRBV28 to TRBJ2-1, with D maybe TRBD1 (6 bases). Trimming cost V 3 bases and J 2 bases, with 14 bases left between them. Germline CDR1 reads MDHEN; CDR2 reads SYDVKM. This CDR3 region has 16 residues. This chain's CDR3 is CASSLTSGAPYNEQFF. The CDR3 DNA is TGTGCCAGCAGTTTGACCTCAGGGGCCCCCTACAATGAGCAGTTCTTC.

This clone was found a few times. Different DNA sequences within this sample yield the same CDR3. The J gene is TRBJ2-1, the V gene TRBV27; TRBD2 matches 11 bases. Trimming at V came to 3 bases and at J to 7 bases, leaving 5 bases not matched to a gene. The CDR3 extends over 15 amino acids. Germline V CDR1 and CDR2: MNHEY, SMNVEV (reference sequence). This CDR3 reads CASSLETSGKNEQFF. The CDR3, as DNA: TGTGCCAGCAGTTTGGAGACTAGCGGGAAAAATGAGCAGTTCTTC.

This sequence joins TRBV5-7 and TRBJ1-1; 8 bases agree with TRBD1. TRBV5-7 qualifies as an ORF whose function is uncertain. There are 14 residues in the CDR3. J gave up 5 bases and V 4 bases, and 7 bases lay outside the gene matches. CDR3 sequence (DNA): TGTGCCAGCAGCGTGGACAGGGAGTTTACTGAAGCTTTCTTT. It translates to CASSVDREFTEAFF.

In this sample, this clone turned up a few times. The chain joins TRBV7-9 to TRBJ2-1; the match to TRBD1 covers 11 bases. Germline V lookup: CDR1 SEHNR, CDR2 FQNEAQ (reference sequence). The V segment lost 5 bases and the J segment 6 bases; nucleotides outside the gene matches: 6. The CDR3 runs to 15 residues. CDR3 region: CASSRGQGDVNEQFF. The DNA of the CDR3 is TGTGCCAGCAGCCGGGGACAGGGGGACGTCAATGAGCAGTTCTTC.